One T cell receptor beta chain is described in this entry. This sample is drawn from a study of T cell repertoires in cytomegalovirus infection. From the reads, TCRdb called clonotypes with MiXCR, one entry per CDR3 protein. The sample holds 680,000 or so distinct CDR3 sequences, less than 40% seen once. The CDR3 consists of 13 residues. The V end was cut by 6 bases, the J end by 2 bases, with 9 bases between. Germline CDR1 reads SGHDT; CDR2 reads YYEEEE. Specimen: PBMCs. This rearrangement joins TRBV5-6 to TRBJ2-1; no firm D call. The receptor was derived from a human donor in good health (CMV status not recorded). Some clones in this sample may be carry-over from other donors' samples. CDR3 region: CASISETYNEQFF. The CDR3 DNA is TGTGCCAGCATCAGCGAAACCTACAATGAGCAGTTCTTC.